The rows below give T cell receptor beta chains drawn from one sample of a study of Graves' ophthalmopathy and Graves' hyperthyroidism. TCRdb re-called the multiplex PCR reads with MiXCR, one entry per CDR3 protein. The sample shows under 200,000 distinct CDR3 sequences, around two fifths of them seen only once. Source material: peripheral blood. All receptors derive from a middle-aged woman with Graves' ophthalmopathy. Each CDR3 is given with its conserved first and last residue. Each record gives: J gene, D gene, clone size, V gene, CDR3 length, CDR3 DNA, CDR3 protein. D genes are given only for firm matches. A row's size may be missing; if present it is once, few, many or a size class.

TRBJ1-2 TRBD1 many TRBV27 15 TGTGCCAGCAGTGATCCGGGACAGGGGACCTATGGCTACACCTTC CASSDPGQGTYGYTF
TRBJ2-7 - many TRBV6-5 13 TGTGCCAGCAGTCTCGTGCCAGCCTACGAGCAGTACTTC CASSLVPAYEQYF
TRBJ1-6 TRBD1 many TRBV18 15 TGTGCCAGCTCACCAGAAGACAGGGCGCGGTCACCCCTCCACTTT CASSPEDRARSPLHF
TRBJ1-2 - - TRBV6-1 11 TGTGCCAGCAGCAACCATAAAGGCTACACCTTC CASSNHKGYTF
TRBJ2-5 TRBD2 - TRBV27 14 TGTGCCAGCAGTGCGGGAGGGCCCCAAGAGACCCAGTACTTC CASSAGGPQETQYF
TRBJ2-7 - - TRBV6-5 13 TGTGCCAGCAGTTACTCAATAGCTTACGAGCAGTACTTC CASSYSIAYEQYF
TRBJ1-2 - many TRBV6-4 17 TGTGCCAGCAGTCGAGAATCTAAAGGGGCCGCAATATATGGCTACACCTTC CASSRESKGAAIYGYTF
TRBJ1-1 - - TRBV12-3/TRBV12-4 18 TGTGCCAGCGGACGGAGAACCGGGGGCGCGTCGGAGGACACTGAAGCTTTCTTT CASGRRTGGASEDTEAFF
TRBJ2-5 TRBD1 - TRBV7-9 15 TGTGCCAGCAGCTTAGGGGCGACAGGGGAAGAGACCCAGTACTTC CASSLGATGEETQYF
TRBJ1-3 TRBD1 many TRBV12-3/TRBV12-4 16 TGTGCCAGCAGTAACGCCGGGACAGGGGCTGGAAACACCATATATTTT CASSNAGTGAGNTIYF
TRBJ1-1 - many TRBV2 13 TGTGCCAGCAGAGTGGACGGGAACACTGAAGCTTTCTTT CASRVDGNTEAFF
TRBJ2-6 TRBD1 - TRBV7-2 15 TGTGCCAGCAGCAGCAGGGGGCATGGGGCCAACGTCCTGACTTTC CASSSRGHGANVLTF
TRBJ1-2 TRBD1 many TRBV5-1 16 TGCGCCAGCAGCTTTGCGGGACAGGGGTTGAACTATGGCTACACCTTC CASSFAGQGLNYGYTF
TRBJ1-2 - - TRBV27 14 TGTGCCAGCAGTTTAACCGGGGCGTATGACGGCTACACCTTC CASSLTGAYDGYTF